This T cell receptor beta chain was observed in a study of CD8+ T cells in alopecia areata. RNA extraction and reverse transcription yielded cDNA as sequencing template. Assay: immunoSEQ multiplex PCR; the TCRdb copy retains only in-frame clones and omits some. The sample consists of about 200,000 clones, 60% of them appearing once. Stated treatment: oral pan-JAK inhibitor, 5-10 mg twice daily. Material: CD4+ T cells sorted from blood, obtained at week 24, from a patient treated with tofacitinib. The source is a human donor with alopecia areata.

CDR3 DNA: TGTGCCAGCAGCGCACAGGGGAACACCGGGGAGCTGTTTTTT. It is translated as CASSAQGNTGELFF. This chain uses TRBV7-3 with TRBJ2-2, with D tentatively TRBD1 (6 bases). The germline V gene has CDR1 SGHTA and CDR2 FQGTGA. There are 14 residues in the CDR3. V dropped 5 bases and J dropped 1 base, with 8 bases sitting between them.